This TCR beta chain was sequenced for a study of cytomegalovirus exposure and HLA in healthy donors (dated by TCRdb to between 2016 and 2019). Regarding the complete study: A later analysis indicated that the 110 or so validation repertoires were generated on the platform also employed for the 700 or so repertoires of the first cohort. The study aimed to test whether cataloging public T cell receptors could reveal signatures of past pathogen exposure. Along with the roughly 700-subject first cohort, a separate validation cohort of 120 different subjects was used. To predict cytomegalovirus infection status, the study combined high-throughput TCR immunosequencing, statistical association of individual TCRs with disease status, and machine learning. The full study reports these points: Most TCR sequences were observed very rarely across donors, whereas some public TCRs were present in many individuals. The study gave a list of about 150 TCR beta chains associated with cytomegalovirus. According to the authors, the approach could potentially be generalized to other disease states and immunological phenotypes. The classifier was reported to diagnose cytomegalovirus status with high specificity and sensitivity in both the original cohort and the validation cohort. In vitro tests confirmed that a few of the cytomegalovirus-associated TCR beta chains recognize cytomegalovirus antigens. Of the cluster scores, 90% to 95% were above 0 in a later analysis, which found that TCRs clustered in the first cohort also tended to co-occur in the roughly 130 validation repertoires. A later analysis had no HLA typing for the validation cohort, so co-occurrence there was scored across all 130 or so repertoires.

There are 16 amino acids in the CDR3, from cysteine to phenylalanine inclusive. Kept here is only the CDR3 DNA, which spans 48 bases and is read in frame from base 1. CDR1 is given as LNHDA and CDR2 as SQIVND, both from the germline V gene (reference sequence). After removal of 9 bases from V and 4 bases from J, the junction retains 14 bases not matched to a gene. Library generation was performed with the immunoSEQ multiplex PCR assay. Under the source paper's analysis protocol: To diagnose cytomegalovirus status from the catalog of TCR beta chain sequences, a statistical classification framework was built. Drawn from immuneACCESS, this table holds only the in-frame rearrangements with V and J called that TCRdb kept. Clones are partly lost; checked studies trace under half to an unresolved V gene and leave the rest unexplained. V and J calls and clone size are given by that table; D and trimming were obtained from the DNA. The sample table lists 200,000 to 300,000 clones, roughly 87% of them with a count of one. The top ten constitute approximately 3.1% of the sample.

In regard to this clone: What antigen it recognizes has not been identified. Base qualities are not at hand, and no much larger clone is one base apart.

Separate from the approximately 670-subject first cohort, the validation cohort of more than 90 subjects was the group to which the donors belonged. The receptor was isolated from a woman younger than 45 in good health and CMV-seronegative. The rearranged segments are TRBV19 and TRBJ2-3, with 9 middle bases fitting TRBD2. Sequencing input: PBMCs. The CDR3 reads as follows: CASSGGGRALPDTQYF. Read as DNA, the sequence is TGTGCCAGCAGTGGGGGCGGGAGGGCCCTCCCAGATACGCAGTATTTT.